Sequencing of this TCR beta chain was carried out in a study of blood T cells in healthy people across ages. A sample-barcoded 5' primer and a J-beta primer mix were used in a second PCR of roughly 7 to 11 cycles. Carrying 12 random nucleotides, a template-switch adaptor labeled each individual cDNA molecule. One entry per CDR3 protein, called by TCRdb with MiXCR from the 5' RACE reads. The sample holds about 1 million distinct CDR3 sequences, over 35% seen once. A few counts support this clonotype. Looked up from germline, CDR1 is DFQATT and CDR2 is SNEGSKA (reference sequence). Trimming shortened V by 5 bases and J by 7 bases, and 21 bases separated the two germline ends. The CDR3 extends over 14 amino acids. Each donor had roughly 10 milliliters of peripheral blood drawn.

The clonotype comes from a woman aged 55-69 years in good health. The genes are TRBV20-1 and TRBJ2-7; D may be TRBD2 (6 bases). The sequenced sample was blood. CDR3 DNA: TGCAGTGCTCCGCTTACGACTAGAACCGGGGAGCAGTACTTC. Translated, it gives CSAPLTTRTGEQYF.